This passage covers 19 T cell receptor beta chains from one sample sequenced in a study of cytomegalovirus exposure and HLA in healthy donors. PCR used 60 Vbeta primers and 13 Jbeta primers. The protocol was immunoSEQ multiplex PCR, while the TCRdb copy is restricted to in-frame clones and leaves out a portion. The table lists some 150,000 clones, about 70% of them singletons. Sample: PBMCs. These receptors all stem from a woman aged 55-75 years in good health and CMV-seropositive.

This clone was picked up one time. The chain carries TRBV2 and TRBJ1-3, with D perhaps matching TRBD1 (6 bases). Between the trimmed V and J ends, which lost 3 bases and 4 bases, there was a span of 10 bases. CDR3 length: 14 residues. The V gene's germline CDR1 is SNHLY and CDR2 FYNNEI. The CDR3 sequence: CASSDQGTGNTIYF. In nucleotides, the CDR3 is TGTGCCAGCAGTGACCAGGGGACGGGAAACACCATATATTTT.

The chain is built from TRBV18 and TRBJ1-4; 7 nucleotides line up with TRBD1. The V segment lost 8 bases and the J segment 8 bases; nucleotides outside the gene matches: 8. This CDR3 is 13 amino acids long. CDR1 KGHSH and CDR2 LQKENI come from the germline V gene. The CDR3 spells CASGDRAQEKLFF. In DNA form, the CDR3 reads TGTGCCAGCGGCGACAGGGCTCAGGAAAAACTGTTTTTT. Complete variable domain (other parts from reference TRBV18 and TRBJ1-4): NAGVMQNPRHLVRRRGQEARLRCSPMKGHSHVYWYRQLPEEGLKFMVYLQKENIIDESGMPKERFSAEFPKEGPSILRIQQVVRGDSAAYFCASGDRAQEKLFFGSGTQLSVL.

In the case of this clone: Other DNA variants within this sample encode the same CDR3. J is TRBJ2-3 and V is TRBV19; 8 bases agree with TRBD1. The CDR3 length is 14 residues. Germline lookup yields CDR1 LNHDA and CDR2 SQIVND (reference sequence). V was clipped by 10 bases and J by 5 bases; unmatched bases: 11. CDR3 nucleotides: TGTGCCACGCGCGACAGGGGAAGGGTAGATACGCAGTATTTT. Amino acid sequence: CATRDRGRVDTQYF. Combining the CDR3 with reference TRBV19 and TRBJ2-3 gives the whole variable domain DGGITQSPKYLFRKEGQNVTLSCEQNLNHDAMYWYRQDPGQGLRLIYYSQIVNDFQKGDIAEGYSVSREKKESFPLTVTSAQKNPTAFYLCATRDRGRVDTQYFGPGTRLTVL.

This clone occurred once. The chain couples TRBV28 to TRBJ1-5, with 7 bases lining up with TRBD1. V shed 4 bases, J shed 0 bases, and the junction held 9 bases outside the gene matches. From germline, CDR1 is MDHEN and CDR2 SYDVKM. CDR3 length: 17 amino acids. CDR3 nucleotides: TGTGCCAGCAGTTCGGACAGGCGAGGATTTAGCAATCAGCCCCAGCATTTT. Amino acids: CASSSDRRGFSNQPQHF. The full variable domain, rest sourced from reference TRBV28 and TRBJ1-5, is DVKVTQSSRYLVKRTGEKVFLECVQDMDHENMFWYRQDPGLGLRLIYFSYDVKMKEKGDIPEGYSVSREKKERFSLILESASTNQTSMYLCASSSDRRGFSNQPQHFGDGTRLSIL.

This rearrangement joins TRBV6-6 to TRBJ2-7, with 7 bases fitting TRBD1. V shed 5 bases and J 5 bases; nucleotides not matched to a gene: 6. Germline-derived CDR1 and CDR2 are MNHNY and SVGAGI (reference sequence). The CDR3 covers 13 residues. The CDR3 nucleotides read TGTGCCAGCAGTCGGGACAGCCCCAACGAGCAGTACTTC. This encodes CASSRDSPNEQYF.

This chain connects TRBV10-2 to TRBJ2-1; perhaps TRBD1 as D (6 bases). V was trimmed by 6 bases and J by 4 bases, leaving 16 bases between them. This CDR3 region has 15 residues. CDR1 is WSHSY and CDR2 is SAAADI in the germline V gene. CDR3 sequence reads: CASSPGTTRYNEQFF. CDR3 DNA sequence: TGCGCCAGCAGCCCCGGGACAACTAGGTACAATGAGCAGTTCTTC.

This sequence joins TRBV6-5 and TRBJ2-1, with 7 bases identical to TRBD2. The CDR3 spans 13 residues. Germline CDR1 MNHEY, CDR2 SVGAGI. The V and J ends lost 2 bases and 7 bases, in that order; junction bases with no gene match: 2. CDR3 amino acids: CASSYGGDNEQFF. The CDR3 DNA reads TGTGCCAGCAGTTACGGGGGGGATAATGAGCAGTTCTTC.

This clone was counted between two and nine times. At one end, the junction sequence differs from germline, possibly due to a read error. The CDR3 loop reads CSSSLDKYEQYF. DNA for the CDR3: TGTTCCAGCAGCTTAGACAAGTACGAGCAGTACTTC. This chain joins TRBV7-9 and TRBJ2-7; D is uncertain. The germline V gene has CDR1 SEHNR and CDR2 FQNEAQ (reference sequence). The CDR3 extends over 12 amino acids.

This chain connects TRBV2 to TRBJ1-5; unclear D gene. Germline V gives CDR1 SNHLY, CDR2 FYNNEI. V lost 5 bases to trimming and J lost 2 bases, with 10 bases between them. The CDR3 spans 14 residues. Here the CDR3 DNA reads TGTGCCAGCAGTCCCGGAACAGGCAATCAGCCCCAGCATTTT. It specifies CASSPGTGNQPQHF.

This clone occurred a few times. V and J are TRBV7-8 and TRBJ1-5, with 8 bases that match TRBD1. Germline V gives CDR1 SGHVS, CDR2 FQNEAQ. Germline trimming cut 1 base from V and 6 bases from J; bases unmatched to any gene: 5. The CDR3 spans 15 residues. In DNA form, the CDR3 reads TGTGCCAGCAGCTTAGGGACAGGGTACGGTCAGCCCCAGCATTTT. Translation gives CASSLGTGYGQPQHF.

This sequence joins TRBV28 and TRBJ1-3; 8 bases map to TRBD1. Germline V gives CDR1 MDHEN, CDR2 SYDVKM. This CDR3 region has 13 residues. Trimming removed 10 bases from V and 4 bases from J; junction bases left unmatched: 6. The CDR3 bases are TGTGCCACCAAGACAGGGGTCGGAAACACCATATATTTT. This codes for CATKTGVGNTIYF.

The chain carries TRBV4-1 and TRBJ1-1; D gene uncertain. The V gene lost 5 bases and the J gene lost 5 bases, with 15 bases spanning the gap. This CDR3 has 14 amino acids. CDR1 is MGHRA and CDR2 is YSYEKL in the germline V gene. CDR3 loop: CASSGVVGRTEAFF. The DNA of the CDR3 is TGCGCCAGCAGCGGGGTGGTGGGGAGGACTGAAGCTTTCTTT.

The chain joins TRBV5-1 to TRBJ2-6; possibly TRBD2 for D (5 bases). Germline values: CDR1 SGHRS, CDR2 YFSETQ. The CDR3 is 17 residues long. Trimming pared 6 bases from V and 0 bases from J, leaving 16 bases between. CDR3 amino acids: CASNPNSVNSGANVLTF. The DNA of the CDR3 is TGCGCCAGCAATCCTAATAGCGTTAACTCTGGGGCCAACGTCCTGACTTTC.

The chain carries TRBV7-3 and TRBJ2-3; 10 nucleotides align to TRBD2. The CDR3 is 17 residues long. With V trimmed by 3 bases and J by 5 bases, 11 bases remained unmatched. Germline V lookup: CDR1 SGHTA, CDR2 FQGTGA. The CDR3 DNA reads TGTGCCAGCAGCTTTGGTAGCGGGAGGCGGGGTGAAGATACGCAGTATTTT. It encodes CASSFGSGRRGEDTQYF. Full variable domain (outside the CDR3, taken from reference TRBV7-3 and TRBJ2-3): GAGVSQTPSNKVTEKGKYVELRCDPISGHTALYWYRQSLGQGPEFLIYFQGTGAADDSGLPNDRFFAVRPEGSVSTLKIQRTERGDSAVYLCASSFGSGRRGEDTQYFGPGTRLTVL.

V usage is TRBV11-2 and J usage is TRBJ2-6; 9 bases fit TRBD1. Losses at the gene ends were 5 bases for V and 2 bases for J; bases not matched to a gene: 7. This CDR3 is built from 17 residues. Germline CDR1 and CDR2: SGHAT and FQNNGV. CDR3 in amino acids: CASSGGQGNPGANVLTF. CDR3 nucleotides: TGTGCCAGCAGCGGGGGACAGGGAAATCCTGGGGCCAACGTCCTGACTTTC. Complete variable domain (other parts from reference TRBV11-2 and TRBJ2-6): EAGVAQSPRYKIIEKRQSVAFWCNPISGHATLYWYQQILGQGPKLLIQFQNNGVVDDSQLPKDRFSAERLKGVDSTLKIQPAKLEDSAVYLCASSGGQGNPGANVLTFGAGSRLTVL.

The chain couples TRBV2 to TRBJ2-7; TRBD2 aligns across 9 bases. Germline V CDR1 and CDR2: SNHLY, FYNNEI. V gave up 1 base and J gave up 3 bases; unmatched junction bases: 7. The CDR3 runs to 16 residues. In DNA, the CDR3 is TGTGCCAGCAGTGAAGAGCTAGCGGGAAATAACTACGAGCAGTACTTC. It codes for CASSEELAGNNYEQYF. The whole variable domain, remainder taken from reference TRBV2 and TRBJ2-7, is EPEVTQTPSHQVTQMGQEVILRCVPISNHLYFYWYRQILGQKVEFLVSFYNNEISEKSEIFDDQFSVERPDGSNFTLKIRSTKLEDSAMYFCASSEELAGNNYEQYFGPGTRLTVT.

The gene calls are TRBV28 and TRBJ1-1; D is perhaps TRBD1 (6 bases). This CDR3 is built from 15 residues. V was pared by 6 bases and J by 0 bases, with 14 bases between. Germline CDR1 and CDR2: MDHEN and SYDVKM. The CDR3 loop is CASSPLRGLNTEAFF. CDR3 in DNA: TGTGCCAGCAGCCCCCTGCGGGGGCTGAACACTGAAGCTTTCTTT.

There are a few counts of this clone. This chain connects TRBV7-8 to TRBJ1-3, with 7 bases that match TRBD1. V was clipped by 6 bases and J by 4 bases; unmatched bases: 12. CDR1 and CDR2 (germline): SGHVS, FQNEAQ. The CDR3 contains 16 residues. The CDR3 nucleotides are TGTGCCAGCAGACAAGACAGGGTTGGAATCGGAAACACCATATATTTT. It yields the protein CASRQDRVGIGNTIYF.

The chain employs TRBV18 and TRBJ2-7; weak D call: TRBD2 (5 bases). The CDR3 loop spans 14 amino acids. The germline CDR1 and CDR2 sequences are KGHSH and LQKENI. The V end was cut by 3 bases, the J end by 3 bases, with 12 bases between. The chain's CDR3 is CASSPGPGYYEQYF. CDR3 DNA: TGTGCCAGCTCACCCGGTCCGGGGTACTACGAGCAGTACTTC.